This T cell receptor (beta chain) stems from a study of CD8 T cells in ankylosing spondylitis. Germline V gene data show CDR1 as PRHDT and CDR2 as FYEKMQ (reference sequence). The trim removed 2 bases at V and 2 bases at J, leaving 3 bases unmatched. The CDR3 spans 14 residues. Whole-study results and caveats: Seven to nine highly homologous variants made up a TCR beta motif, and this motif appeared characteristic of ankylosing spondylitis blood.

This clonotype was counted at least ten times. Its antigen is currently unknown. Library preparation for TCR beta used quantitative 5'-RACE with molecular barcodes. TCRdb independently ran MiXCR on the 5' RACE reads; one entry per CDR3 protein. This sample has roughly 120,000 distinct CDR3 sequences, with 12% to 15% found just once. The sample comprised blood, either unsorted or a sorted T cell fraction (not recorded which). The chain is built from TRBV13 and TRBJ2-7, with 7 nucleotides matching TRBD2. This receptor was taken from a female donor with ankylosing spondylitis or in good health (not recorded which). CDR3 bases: TGTGCCAGCAGCTTATACACTAGCGCCTACGAGCAGTACTTC. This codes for CASSLYTSAYEQYF.